This entry is about one TCR beta chain. This clonotype occurred many times. What antigen it recognizes has not been identified. Base qualities are missing; no much larger clone stands one base away. Including cysteine and phenylalanine, the CDR3 has 11 amino acids. Only CDR3 DNA remains: 33 bases, in frame from the first base. Cut back by 0 bases and 7 bases, the V and J ends lie 4 bases apart. The data stem from a study of neurological immune-mediated disorders (dated by TCRdb to 2018 to 2020). A note on the overall study: Peripheral blood TCR-beta repertoires from patients with HTLV-I-associated myelopathy (HAM/TSP), patients with multiple sclerosis, and healthy controls were compared in the study using UMI-based sequencing. The cohort comprised some 71 subjects: 14 HAM/TSP patients, 34 multiple sclerosis patients and around 20 healthy controls. Longitudinal samples, technical triplicates and paired sorted CD4+ and CD8+ T-cell subsets, alongside PBMC samples, were included among the approximately 98 TCR-beta libraries. Results and caveats for the whole study, not just this receptor: TCR clonal expansion was highest in HAM/TSP patients and lowest in MS patients, with MS patients falling below even healthy controls. No identical CDR3 amino acid sequences were shared among expanded clones across subjects, suggesting private TCR-beta repertoires in all groups.

Blood bank volunteers in Maryland, USA served as the healthy controls. For unsorted PBMC libraries, 2 million PBMCs were used after storage in RNAlater at -80 degrees C until RNA extraction. Peripheral blood underwent Ficoll-Hypaque density gradient centrifugation to isolate PBMCs, which were then cryopreserved in liquid nitrogen. cDNA was synthesized by template-switch 5'RACE using a primer with a 10-nucleotide random unique molecular identifier that tagged each TCR transcript. Over 170 million TCR-beta sequences, covering 15-18 subjects, were produced in each sequencing run. The RNeasy kit was used to extract total RNA. The KAPA Real-time Library Amplification kit was used to amplify TCR-beta VDJ regions with primers targeting the TCR constant region and the 5'RACE anchor. Sample indexes and Illumina adaptors were added in a first PCR, after which library yield was increased in a second PCR. After Ampure bead purification, the TCR product of roughly 650 bp was size-selected on a 2% E-gel SizeSelection system. Before pooling, library quality was assessed on a Bioanalyzer, concentration was determined with Qubit, and library quantification was performed with the Kapa Library Quantification kit. An Illumina HiSeq 2500 sequenced the libraries paired-end 2 x 150 bp. To increase sequence diversity, about 25-31% phiX was spiked into each library pool. The paper's processing steps were these. The UMI-based MiGEC pipeline processed quality-filtered reads and removed over 85% of raw TCR sequences during error correction. IMGT germline references were used for aligning VDJ genes, and each clonotype was defined as a unique CDR3 amino acid sequence together with its V-J genes. Clonal expansion, Shannon diversity and CDR3 relatedness (CalcPairwiseDistances, ClusterSamples) were evaluated with VDJtools, and phylogenetic trees were built with CLCbio workbench. A clone was classed as expanded if it had 8 or more unique UMIs, a cutoff based on coefficient-of-variation modelling across technical triplicates. The public reads were quality trimmed at Q25 with fastp and then assembled into clones with MiXCR by TCRdb, keeping productive beta chains. Entries are consolidated by CDR3 protein sequence, retaining the most common genes and DNA. TCRdb's processing, not the authors' own work, is the source of the V and J calls. The sample table contains about 50,000 distinct CDR3 sequences; only one count was recorded for over 15% of them. The ten largest clonotypes hold more than 3.5% of the sample.

This TCR derives from a man aged 60-69 years in good health. The chain links TRBV12-3 or TRBV12-4 with TRBJ2-7; too little of a D gene remains to name it. The specimen sequenced was PBMCs. For the CDR3, the sequence is CASSLAREQYF. The nucleotides read TGTGCCAGCAGTTTAGCGAGGGAGCAGTACTTC.